These 26 T cell receptor beta chains share one sample of origin, sequenced in a study of blood T cell repertoires in COVID-19. Measured with immunoSEQ multiplex PCR; TCRdb has only the in-frame clones, and not every one. The sample lists about 100,000 clones, 80% to 95% occurring once. Material for sequencing was peripheral blood. These receptors originate from a man aged 65 to 79 with acute or convalescent COVID-19.

The chain recombines TRBV7-6 with TRBJ2-3, with 8 bases that match TRBD1. This CDR3 has 16 residues. J gave up 1 base and V 5 bases, and 8 bases lay outside the gene matches. Germline assignment: CDR1 SGHVS and CDR2 FNYEAQ. The CDR3 bases are TGTGCCAGCAGCACTGGACAGGGAGTTGGCACAGATACGCAGTATTTT. It yields the protein CASSTGQGVGTDTQYF. Variable domain in full (rest from reference TRBV7-6 and TRBJ2-3): GAGVSQSPRYKVTKRGQDVALRCDPISGHVSLYWYRQALGQGPEFLTYFNYEAQQDKSGLPNDRFSAERPEGSISTLTIQRTEQRDSAMYRCASSTGQGVGTDTQYFGPGTRLTVL.

This CDR3 reads CASSQESFSLQGVVNTEAFF. The CDR3 nucleotides read TGTGCCAGCAGCCAAGAATCGTTCAGTTTACAGGGGGTAGTGAACACTGAAGCTTTCTTT. The chain carries TRBV4-2 and TRBJ1-1; 8 bases fit TRBD1. The CDR3 loop spans 20 amino acids. J lost 0 bases, V lost 0 bases, and 15 bases had no gene match. The germline CDR1 and CDR2 sequences are LGHNA and YNFKEQ.

The chain recombines TRBV10-2 with TRBJ1-2, with 8 bases aligning to TRBD1. This CDR3 comprises 15 residues. Trimming took 2 bases from V and 4 from J; bases not matched to a gene: 6. CDR1 WSHSY and CDR2 SAAADI come from the germline V gene. CDR3 protein: CASSEVNRGSYGYTF. CDR3 coding DNA: TGCGCCAGCAGTGAGGTGAACAGGGGGTCCTATGGCTACACCTTC.

V gene TRBV19 combines with J gene TRBJ2-5; TRBD2 agrees at 12 bases. From germline, CDR1 is LNHDA and CDR2 SQIVND (reference sequence). V was clipped by 5 bases and J by 4 bases; unmatched bases: 5. This CDR3 has 15 residues. The CDR3 DNA is TGTGCCAGTAGTTCACTAGCGGGGGGCGTAGAGACCCAGTACTTC. Translation gives CASSSLAGGVETQYF.

The CDR3 protein is CASSEPPSGNIQYF. CDR3 coding DNA: TGTGCCAGCAGTGAACCCCCTAGTGGTAACATTCAGTACTTC. The chain combines TRBV6-1 with TRBJ2-4; D is uncertain. The CDR3 totals 14 residues. The germline V gene encodes CDR1 MNHNS and CDR2 SASEGT. Trimming took 2 bases from V and 7 from J, leaving 12 bases between them.

This chain uses TRBV5-1 with TRBJ1-5; 9 bases are shared with TRBD1. V lost 2 bases to trimming and J lost 5 bases; unmatched junction nucleotides: 5. There are 15 residues in the CDR3. From germline, CDR1 is SGHRS and CDR2 YFSETQ. This CDR3 reads CASSLGTGYDQPQHF. CDR3 nucleotide sequence: TGCGCCAGCAGCTTAGGGACAGGGTACGATCAGCCCCAGCATTTT.

The rearrangement uses TRBV7-9 and TRBJ1-1, with 12 bases lining up with TRBD1. V lost 5 bases and J lost 1; bases outside the gene matches: 11. The CDR3 sequence is 18 residues long. The germline V gene has CDR1 SEHNR and CDR2 FQNEAQ (reference sequence). The CDR3 here is CASSASGTGGAKNTEAFF. The CDR3 DNA is TGTGCCAGCAGCGCGTCCGGGACAGGGGGCGCGAAGAACACTGAAGCTTTCTTT.

The chain is built from TRBV18 and TRBJ1-3, with TRBD1 matching 7 bases. The germline CDR1 and CDR2 sequences are KGHSH and LQKENI. V lost 3 bases, J lost 0 bases, and 5 bases stayed unmatched. This CDR3 comprises 16 residues. Here the CDR3 reads CASSPEQGLSGNTIYF. The CDR3 region has the DNA TGTGCCAGCTCACCCGAACAGGGGCTCTCTGGAAACACCATATATTTT.

This chain links TRBV5-6 with TRBJ2-3, with 9 bases that match TRBD2. The trim removed 0 bases at V and 2 bases at J, leaving 4 bases unmatched. The CDR3 is 16 residues long. Germline V gene data show CDR1 as SGHDT and CDR2 as YYEEEE. In nucleotides, the CDR3 is TGTGCCAGCAGCTTGGAACTAGCGGGTTTCACAGATACGCAGTATTTT. Its translation is CASSLELAGFTDTQYF. Complete variable domain (other parts from reference TRBV5-6 and TRBJ2-3): DAGVTQSPTHLIKTRGQQVTLRCSPKSGHDTVSWYQQALGQGPQFIFQYYEEEERQRGNFPDRFSGHQFPNYSSELNVNALLLGDSALYLCASSLELAGFTDTQYFGPGTRLTVL.

This sequence joins TRBV18 and TRBJ1-4, with D perhaps TRBD1 (5 bases). V gave up 3 bases and J gave up 0 bases, with 8 bases separating them. This CDR3 has 15 amino acids. The germline gives CDR1 KGHSH, CDR2 LQKENI. The CDR3 nucleotides read TGTGCCAGCTCACCGCGACAGACAACTAATGAAAAACTGTTTTTT. Amino acids: CASSPRQTTNEKLFF. The full variable domain, in which reference TRBV18 and TRBJ1-4 provide the parts outside the CDR3, is NAGVMQNPRHLVRRRGQEARLRCSPMKGHSHVYWYRQLPEEGLKFMVYLQKENIIDESGMPKERFSAEFPKEGPSILRIQQVVRGDSAAYFCASSPRQTTNEKLFFGSGTQLSVL.

V usage is TRBV6-1 and J usage is TRBJ1-6; 9 bases align to TRBD1. Germline CDR1 and CDR2: MNHNS and SASEGT. The CDR3 is 15 residues long. V lost 6 bases, J lost 5 bases, and 5 bases stayed unmatched. This CDR3 reads CASSRDRVHNSPLHF. CDR3 DNA: TGTGCCAGCAGCCGGGACAGGGTCCATAATTCACCCCTCCACTTT.

The genes are TRBV24-1 and TRBJ1-4, with 9 nucleotides matching TRBD1. CDR3 size: 13 residues. Germline assignment: CDR1 KGHDR and CDR2 SFDVKD. V was pared by 4 bases and J by 12 bases, with 5 bases of the junction left unmatched. Here the CDR3 reads CATSDFRTGELFF. The CDR3 nucleotides read TGTGCCACCAGTGACTTTAGGACAGGGGAACTGTTTTTT.

The chain couples TRBV28 to TRBJ2-3; tentative D call: TRBD2 (6 bases). Germline loops: CDR1 MDHEN, CDR2 SYDVKM. This CDR3 is built from 15 residues. Trimming removed 1 base from V and 2 bases from J, with 10 bases in between. CDR3 in DNA: TGTGCCAGCAGTTTATCGACTAGAACCACAGATACGCAGTATTTT. Protein product: CASSLSTRTTDTQYF.

The CDR3 here is CASRGLAGPAGELFF. The CDR3, as DNA: TGCGCCAGCAGGGGACTAGCGGGACCGGCCGGGGAGCTGTTTTTT. J is TRBJ2-2 and V is TRBV5-1, with TRBD2 matching over 13 bases. In germline, CDR1 is SGHRS, CDR2 YFSETQ. V was clipped by 5 bases and J by 6 bases; unmatched bases: 4. This CDR3 is 15 amino acids long. Based on the CDR3 plus reference TRBV5-1 and TRBJ2-2, the full variable domain is KAGVTQTPRYLIKTRGQQVTLSCSPISGHRSVSWYQQTPGQGLQFLFEYFSETQRNKGNFPGRFSGRQFSNSRSEMNVSTLELGDSALYLCASRGLAGPAGELFFGEGSRLTVL.

The chain is built from TRBV29-1 and TRBJ1-1; possible D gene TRBD1, 6 bases. Germline CDR1 is SQVTM and CDR2 is ANQGSEA. Trimming pared 8 bases from V and 4 bases from J, leaving 14 bases between. This CDR3 comprises 12 residues. CDR3 DNA sequence: TGCAGCACAGGAACAGGGTTCACTGAAGCTTTCTTT. Translating gives CSTGTGFTEAFF. Based on the CDR3 plus reference TRBV29-1 and TRBJ1-1, the full variable domain is SAVISQKPSRDICQRGTSLTIQCQVDSQVTMMFWYRQQPGQSLTLIATANQGSEATYESGFVIDKFPISRPNLTFSTLTVSNMSPEDSSIYLCSTGTGFTEAFFGQGTRLTVV.

The chain uses TRBV27 and TRBJ1-6, with 8 positions matching TRBD1. The V and J ends lost 5 bases and 8 bases, in that order; junction bases with no gene match: 14. Germline V lookup: CDR1 MNHEY, CDR2 SMNVEV (reference sequence). This CDR3 comprises 17 residues. The DNA of the CDR3 is TGTGCCAGCAGTCCCTCCTCCGGGACAGGAGTGTATTCACCCCTCCACTTT. Amino acids: CASSPSSGTGVYSPLHF.

This chain connects TRBV18 to TRBJ2-7; the match to TRBD1 covers 8 bases. V lost 0 bases, J lost 2 bases, and 0 bases stayed unmatched. The CDR3 has 14 amino acids. Germline CDR1 and CDR2: KGHSH and LQKENI. CDR3 protein: CASSPPGQAYEQYF. Written as DNA, the CDR3 is TGTGCCAGCTCACCACCGGGACAGGCCTACGAGCAGTACTTC.

V is TRBV27 and J is TRBJ2-3, with D perhaps matching TRBD2 (6 bases). The V and J ends lost 5 bases and 4 bases respectively, with 7 bases between them. The CDR3 consists of 12 residues. Germline V CDR1 and CDR2: MNHEY, SMNVEV (reference sequence). The CDR3 DNA is TGTGCCAGCAGTGGAGGGGCAGATACGCAGTATTTT. Encoded protein: CASSGGADTQYF.

CDR3 in DNA: TGTGCCAGCAGCCAAACGGTGCCGAACACTGAAGCTTTCTTT. Translated, it gives CASSQTVPNTEAFF. The chain combines TRBV5-5 with TRBJ1-1; no firm D call. Germline CDR1 reads SGHKS; CDR2 reads YYEKEE (reference sequence). With 4 bases removed from V and 1 base from J, the gap between germline ends came to 11 bases. This CDR3 spans 14 amino acids.

The chain uses TRBV30 and TRBJ2-1, with D possibly matching TRBD1 (5 bases). Germline CDR1 and CDR2: GTSNPN and SVGIG (reference sequence). CDR3 length equals 12 residues. V lost 4 bases, J lost 4 bases, and 8 bases lay in between. The CDR3 DNA reads TGTGCCTGGACCGACAGTTACAATGAGCAGTTCTTC. It yields the protein CAWTDSYNEQFF.

This chain uses TRBV5-4 with TRBJ2-7; TRBD1 aligns across 9 bases. V trimming: 2 bases; J trimming: 5 bases; junction bases outside the gene matches: 5. CDR1 is SGHNT and CDR2 is YYREEE in the germline V gene (reference sequence). The CDR3 is made up of 14 amino acids. CDR3 amino acids: CASSFRDRVHEQYF. The CDR3, as DNA: TGTGCCAGCAGCTTCCGGGACAGGGTCCACGAGCAGTACTTC.

This clone came up once. The chain links TRBV27 to TRBJ1-5; 8 bases are shared with TRBD1. The CDR3 totals 19 residues. The germline V gene encodes CDR1 MNHEY and CDR2 SMNVEV (reference sequence). After removal of 5 bases from V and 0 bases from J, the junction contained 15 bases not matched to a gene. CDR3 in DNA: TGTGCCAGCAGTCCCAAGACAGGGGCCAGATTATATAGCAATCAGCCCCAGCATTTT. It codes for CASSPKTGARLYSNQPQHF.

The V and J genes are TRBV7-9 and TRBJ2-7; D is ambiguous. Germline lookup yields CDR1 SEHNR and CDR2 FQNEAQ (reference sequence). CDR3 length: 14 residues. V was cut by 1 base and J by 7 bases, with 14 bases left in between. For the CDR3, the DNA is TGTGCCAGCAGCTTAGTGTTGGAAGCGCCGGAGCAGTACTTC. Protein product: CASSLVLEAPEQYF.

This sequence joins TRBV29-1 and TRBJ1-1; a possible D gene is TRBD1 (5 bases). The CDR3 covers 13 residues. CDR1 SQVTM and CDR2 ANQGSEA come from the germline V gene. V was pared by 5 bases and J by 2 bases, with 12 bases between. In DNA form, the CDR3 reads TGCAGCGTTTACCGAGACAGAAACACTGAAGCTTTCTTT. This codes for CSVYRDRNTEAFF.

The CDR3 nucleotides read TGTGCTAGTGGTTTGGTACAGGGTCAGACTACCTACGAGCAGTACTTC. Its translation: CASGLVQGQTTYEQYF. The chain has TRBV12-5 and TRBJ2-7; a possible D gene is TRBD1 (6 bases). The CDR3 covers 16 residues. Germline V CDR1 and CDR2: LGHNT, FRNRAP. The V end was cut by 0 bases, the J end by 2 bases, with 14 bases between.

The rearrangement joins TRBV6-5 to TRBJ1-2; TRBD1 might be the D (5 bases). The CDR3 sequence is 15 residues long. V was shortened by 0 bases and J by 5 bases, with 13 bases between the two germline ends. Germline V lookup: CDR1 MNHEY, CDR2 SVGAGI. This CDR3 is CASSYSKDNAYGYTF. Written as DNA, the CDR3 is TGTGCCAGCAGTTACTCGAAGGACAACGCTTATGGCTACACCTTC.